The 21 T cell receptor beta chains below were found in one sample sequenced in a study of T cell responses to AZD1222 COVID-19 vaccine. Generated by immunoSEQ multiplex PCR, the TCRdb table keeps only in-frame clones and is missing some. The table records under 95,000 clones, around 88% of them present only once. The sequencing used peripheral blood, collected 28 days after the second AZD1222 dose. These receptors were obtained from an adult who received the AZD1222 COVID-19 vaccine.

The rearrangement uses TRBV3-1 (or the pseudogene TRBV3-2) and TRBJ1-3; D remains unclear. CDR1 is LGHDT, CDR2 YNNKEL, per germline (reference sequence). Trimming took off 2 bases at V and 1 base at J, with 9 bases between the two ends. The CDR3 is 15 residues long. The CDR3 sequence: CASSQSEDSGNTIYF. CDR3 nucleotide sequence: TGTGCCAGCAGCCAATCCGAAGATTCTGGAAACACCATATATTTT.

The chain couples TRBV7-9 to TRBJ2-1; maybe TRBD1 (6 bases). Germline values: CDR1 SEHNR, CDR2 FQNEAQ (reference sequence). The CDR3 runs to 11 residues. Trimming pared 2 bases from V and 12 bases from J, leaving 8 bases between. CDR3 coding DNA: TGTGCCAGCAGCTTACGAGGGGGGCAGTTCTTC. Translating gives CASSLRGGQFF.

CDR3 nucleotide sequence: TGTGCCAGCACCCTAAGCGGACTAGCGGGGGGAACGCAGTATTTT. Protein sequence: CASTLSGLAGGTQYF. This chain joins TRBV7-8 and TRBJ2-3, with 14 bases identical to TRBD2. This CDR3 has 15 amino acids. Germline CDR1 is SGHVS and CDR2 is FQNEAQ. Losses at the gene ends were 7 bases for V and 9 bases for J; bases not matched to a gene: 9.

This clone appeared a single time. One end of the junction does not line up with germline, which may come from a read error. DNA of the CDR3: TGTGCCACCAGTGGACTAGCGGGGGTTGTGGACTTC. It encodes CATSGLAGVVDF. This chain uses TRBV24-1 with TRBJ2-5; 12 bases map to TRBD2. The CDR3 has 12 amino acids. Germline V gene lookup returns CDR1 KGHDR and CDR2 SFDVKD.

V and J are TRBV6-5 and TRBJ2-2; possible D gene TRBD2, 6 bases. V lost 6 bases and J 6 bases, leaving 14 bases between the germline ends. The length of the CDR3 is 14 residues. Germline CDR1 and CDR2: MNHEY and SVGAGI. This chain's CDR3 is CASSSGRFSGELFF. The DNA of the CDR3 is TGTGCCAGCAGCTCAGGGAGGTTTTCCGGGGAGCTGTTTTTT.

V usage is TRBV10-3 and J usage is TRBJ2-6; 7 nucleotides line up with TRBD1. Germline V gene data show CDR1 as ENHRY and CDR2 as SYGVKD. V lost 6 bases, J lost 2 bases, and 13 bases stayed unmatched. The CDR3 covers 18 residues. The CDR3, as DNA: TGTGCCATCAGGAACCGGGACAGTTGGGATACTGGGGCCAACGTCCTGACTTTC. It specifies CAIRNRDSWDTGANVLTF.

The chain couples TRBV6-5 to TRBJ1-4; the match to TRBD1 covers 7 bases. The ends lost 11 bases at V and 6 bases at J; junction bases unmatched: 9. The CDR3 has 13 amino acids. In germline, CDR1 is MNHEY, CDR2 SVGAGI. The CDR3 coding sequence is TGTGCCGCCGCAGGGGGGGGTTATGAAAAACTGTTTTTT. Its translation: CAAAGGGYEKLFF.

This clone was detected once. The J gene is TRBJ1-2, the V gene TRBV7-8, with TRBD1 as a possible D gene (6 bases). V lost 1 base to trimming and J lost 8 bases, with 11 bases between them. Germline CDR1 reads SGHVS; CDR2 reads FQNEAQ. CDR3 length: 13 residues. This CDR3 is CASSLGQDGGYTF. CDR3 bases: TGTGCCAGCAGCTTAGGACAGGACGGAGGCTACACCTTC. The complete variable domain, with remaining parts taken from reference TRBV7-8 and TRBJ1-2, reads GAGVSQSPRYKVAKRGQDVALRCDPISGHVSLFWYQQALGQGPEFLTYFQNEAQLDKSGLPSDRFFAERPEGSVSTLKIQRTQQEDSAVYLCASSLGQDGGYTFGSGTRLTVV.

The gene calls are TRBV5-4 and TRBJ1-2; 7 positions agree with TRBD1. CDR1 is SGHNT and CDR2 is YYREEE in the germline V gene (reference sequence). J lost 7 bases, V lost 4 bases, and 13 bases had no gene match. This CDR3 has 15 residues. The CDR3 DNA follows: TGTGCCAGCAGCCCTACTCAGGGGGAAGTCGCTGGCTACACCTTC. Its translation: CASSPTQGEVAGYTF.

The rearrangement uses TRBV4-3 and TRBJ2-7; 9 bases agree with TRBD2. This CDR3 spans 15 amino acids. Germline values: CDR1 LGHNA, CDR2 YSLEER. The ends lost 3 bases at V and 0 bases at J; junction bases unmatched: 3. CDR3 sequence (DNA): TGCGCCAGCAGCCAGCTAGCGGGGAGCTCCTACGAGCAGTACTTC. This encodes CASSQLAGSSYEQYF.

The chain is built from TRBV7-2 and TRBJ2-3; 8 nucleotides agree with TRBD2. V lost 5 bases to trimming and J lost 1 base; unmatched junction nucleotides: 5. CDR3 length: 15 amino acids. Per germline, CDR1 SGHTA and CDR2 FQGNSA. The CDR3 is CASSGYGGGTDTQYF. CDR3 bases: TGTGCCAGCAGCGGCTACGGGGGGGGCACAGATACGCAGTATTTT. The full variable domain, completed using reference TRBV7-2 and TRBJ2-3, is GAGVSQSPSNKVTEKGKDVELRCDPISGHTALYWYRQSLGQGLEFLIYFQGNSAPDKSGLPSDRFSAERTGGSVSTLTIQRTQQEDSAVYLCASSGYGGGTDTQYFGPGTRLTVL.

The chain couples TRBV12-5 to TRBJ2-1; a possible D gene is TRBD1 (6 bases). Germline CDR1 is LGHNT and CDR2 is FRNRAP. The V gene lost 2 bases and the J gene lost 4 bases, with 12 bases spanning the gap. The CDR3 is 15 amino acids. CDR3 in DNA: TGTGCTAGTGGTTTGAACCAGGGGAGTTACAATGAGCAGTTCTTC. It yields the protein CASGLNQGSYNEQFF. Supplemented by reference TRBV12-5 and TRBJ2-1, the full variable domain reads DARVTQTPRHKVTEMGQEVTMRCQPILGHNTVFWYRQTMMQGLELLAYFRNRAPLDDSGMPKDRFSAEMPDATLATLKIQPSEPRDSAVYFCASGLNQGSYNEQFFGPGTRLTVL.

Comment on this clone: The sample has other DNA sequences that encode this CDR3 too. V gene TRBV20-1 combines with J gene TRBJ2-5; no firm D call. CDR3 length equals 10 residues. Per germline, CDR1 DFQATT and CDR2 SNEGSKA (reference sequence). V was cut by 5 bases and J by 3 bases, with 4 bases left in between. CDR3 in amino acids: CSALKETQYF. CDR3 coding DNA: TGCAGTGCTCTAAAAGAGACCCAGTACTTC.

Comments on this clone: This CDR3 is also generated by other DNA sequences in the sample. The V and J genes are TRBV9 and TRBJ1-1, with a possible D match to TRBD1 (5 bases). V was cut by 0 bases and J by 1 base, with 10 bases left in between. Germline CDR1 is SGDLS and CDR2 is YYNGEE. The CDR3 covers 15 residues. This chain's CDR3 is CASSVVAGGNTEAFF. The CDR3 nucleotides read TGTGCCAGCAGCGTAGTTGCCGGGGGGAACACTGAAGCTTTCTTT.

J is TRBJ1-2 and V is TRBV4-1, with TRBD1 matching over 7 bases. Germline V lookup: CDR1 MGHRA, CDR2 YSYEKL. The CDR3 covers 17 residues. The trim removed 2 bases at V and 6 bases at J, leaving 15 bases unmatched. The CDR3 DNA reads TGCGCCAGCAGCCAAAGGGCATGGCAGGGGGGAGTCAATGGCTACACCTTC. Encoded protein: CASSQRAWQGGVNGYTF.

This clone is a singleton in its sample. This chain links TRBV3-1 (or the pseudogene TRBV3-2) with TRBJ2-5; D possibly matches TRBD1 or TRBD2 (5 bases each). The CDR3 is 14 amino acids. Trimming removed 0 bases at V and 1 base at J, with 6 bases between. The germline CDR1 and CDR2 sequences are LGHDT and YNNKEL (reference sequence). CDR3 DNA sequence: TGTGCCAGCAGCCAAGAAGGGACCCAAGAGACCCAGTACTTC. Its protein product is CASSQEGTQETQYF.

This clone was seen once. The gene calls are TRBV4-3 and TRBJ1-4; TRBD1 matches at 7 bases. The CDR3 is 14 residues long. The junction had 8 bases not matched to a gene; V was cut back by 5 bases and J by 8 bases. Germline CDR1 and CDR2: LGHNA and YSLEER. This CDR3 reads CASSYGTEGEKLFF. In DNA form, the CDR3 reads TGCGCCAGCAGCTATGGGACAGAAGGGGAAAAACTGTTTTTT.

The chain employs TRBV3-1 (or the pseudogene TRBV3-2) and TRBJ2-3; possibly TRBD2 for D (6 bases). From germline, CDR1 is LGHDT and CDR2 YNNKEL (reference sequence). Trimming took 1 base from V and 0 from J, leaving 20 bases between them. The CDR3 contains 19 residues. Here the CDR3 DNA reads TGTGCCAGCAGCCAAGGGTCCCGACTAGGGGCGACTAGCACAGATACGCAGTATTTT. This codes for CASSQGSRLGATSTDTQYF.

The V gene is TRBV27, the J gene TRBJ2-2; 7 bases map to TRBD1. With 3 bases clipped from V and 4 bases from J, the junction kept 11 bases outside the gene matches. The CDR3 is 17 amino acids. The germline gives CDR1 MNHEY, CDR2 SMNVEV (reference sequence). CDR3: CASSLAIQGLRTGELFF. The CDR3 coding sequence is TGTGCCAGCAGTTTGGCCATACAGGGGTTGCGCACCGGGGAGCTGTTTTTT.

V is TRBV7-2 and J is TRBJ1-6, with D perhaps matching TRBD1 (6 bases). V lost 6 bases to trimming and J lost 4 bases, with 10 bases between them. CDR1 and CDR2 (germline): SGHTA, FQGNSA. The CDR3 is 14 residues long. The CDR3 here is CASRSTGYNSPLHF. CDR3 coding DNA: TGTGCCAGCAGATCGACAGGATATAATTCACCCCTCCACTTT.

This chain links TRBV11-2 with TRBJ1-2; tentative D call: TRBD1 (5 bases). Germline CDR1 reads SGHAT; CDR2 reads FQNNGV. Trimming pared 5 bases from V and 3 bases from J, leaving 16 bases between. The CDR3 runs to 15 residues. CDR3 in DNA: TGTGCCAGCAGCCCCGCGGGACTGATCTACTATGGCTACACCTTC. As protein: CASSPAGLIYYGYTF.